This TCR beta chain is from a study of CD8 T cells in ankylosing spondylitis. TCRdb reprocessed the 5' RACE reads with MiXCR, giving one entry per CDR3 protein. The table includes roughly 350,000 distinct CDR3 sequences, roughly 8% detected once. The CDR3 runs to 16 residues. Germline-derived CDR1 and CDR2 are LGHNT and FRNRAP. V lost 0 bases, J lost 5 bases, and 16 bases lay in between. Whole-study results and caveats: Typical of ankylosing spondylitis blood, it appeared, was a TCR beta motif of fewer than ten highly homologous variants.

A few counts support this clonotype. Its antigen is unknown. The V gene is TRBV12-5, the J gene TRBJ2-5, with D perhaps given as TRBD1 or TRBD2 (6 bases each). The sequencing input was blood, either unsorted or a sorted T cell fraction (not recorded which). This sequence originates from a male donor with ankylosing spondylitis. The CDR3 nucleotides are TGTGCTAGTGGTTTGGTATTGGGGGGCTCTGGGGAGACCCAGTACTTC. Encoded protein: CASGLVLGGSGETQYF.